This TCR beta chain is from a study of blood T cell repertoires in COVID-19. Measured with immunoSEQ multiplex PCR; TCRdb has only the in-frame clones, and not every one. The data show 250,000 to 300,000 clones, roughly 92% seen once. V lost 6 bases and J lost 5; bases outside the gene matches: 12. The CDR3 covers 15 residues. Germline CDR1 is SGHRS and CDR2 is YFSETQ. Specimen: peripheral blood. The TCR was taken from a woman aged 25 to 39 with COVID-19, enrolled during active disease. The chain couples TRBV5-1 to TRBJ1-1, with TRBD1 matching over 8 bases. CDR3 coding DNA: TGCGCCAGCACCGGGACAGGTCCCGGGAGGACTGAAGCTTTCTTT. Protein sequence: CASTGTGPGRTEAFF.